A single sample is the source of the 28 T cell receptor beta chains below, sequenced in a study of cytomegalovirus exposure and HLA in healthy donors (dated by TCRdb to the late 2010s). The library came from the immunoSEQ multiplex PCR assay. As stored in TCRdb, this immuneACCESS dataset retains in-frame rearrangements with V and J assigned. A fraction of the clones does not appear; measured against another copy, unresolved V genes explain less than half of the discrepancy, and the remainder lacks a known reason. The sample contains around 190,000 clones, around 85% of them found a single time. The ten largest account for 16% of the sample. The sequencing sample was made of PBMCs. These receptors were taken from a man aged 18 to 30 in good health and CMV-seropositive.

The CDR3 sequence: CSVEQIYGYTF. The CDR3, as DNA: TGCAGCGTCGAACAGATCTATGGCTACACCTTC. The V call is TRBV29-1, the J call TRBJ1-2; D is unresolved. The CDR3 has 11 residues. Per the germline V gene, CDR1 is SQVTM and CDR2 is ANQGSEA. V lost 6 bases, J lost 4 bases, and 9 bases lay in between.

This chain links TRBV19 with TRBJ1-5, with TRBD1 as a possible D gene (6 bases). Deletions cut 3 bases from V and 5 bases from J, with 14 bases between. CDR1 is LNHDA and CDR2 is SQIVND in the germline V gene (reference sequence). This CDR3 is 15 amino acids long. In nucleotides, the CDR3 is TGTGCCAGTAGTATCTGGCAGGGGCCCGATCAGCCCCAGCATTTT. Residues: CASSIWQGPDQPQHF.

The chain links TRBV30 to TRBJ2-7; D remains ambiguous. The germline CDR1 and CDR2 sequences are GTSNPN and SVGIG (reference sequence). The CDR3 is 12 amino acids. Trimming shortened V by 3 bases and J by 5 bases, and 11 bases separated the two germline ends. CDR3 DNA: TGTGCCTGGAGCCCTGGCATGGACGAGCAGTACTTC. Protein product: CAWSPGMDEQYF.

The chain uses TRBV5-6 and TRBJ2-3; 8 bases fit TRBD1. Trimming took 1 base from V and 2 from J; bases not matched to a gene: 9. In germline, CDR1 is SGHDT, CDR2 YYEEEE. The CDR3 covers 17 residues. CDR3 coding DNA: TGTGCCAGCAGCTTGTCTTTAGGACAGGGCTACACAGATACGCAGTATTTT. Translation: CASSLSLGQGYTDTQYF.

The J gene is TRBJ2-2, the V gene TRBV4-1, with D perhaps TRBD1 (6 bases). Germline V gives CDR1 MGHRA, CDR2 YSYEKL. The CDR3 is made up of 14 amino acids. The germline V and J ends were trimmed by 1 base and 4 bases, with 7 bases remaining between them. The CDR3 sequence is CASSQVGATGELFF. CDR3 DNA sequence: TGCGCCAGCAGCCAAGTGGGGGCCACCGGGGAGCTGTTTTTT.

The chain employs TRBV5-4 and TRBJ2-7, with TRBD1 identical over 7 bases. The CDR3 consists of 14 residues. The V segment lost 1 base and the J segment 7 bases; nucleotides outside the gene matches: 8. CDR1 SGHNT and CDR2 YYREEE come from the germline V gene (reference sequence). CDR3 in amino acids: CASSLLLGGEEQYF. Here the CDR3 DNA reads TGTGCCAGCAGCTTGTTATTAGGGGGCGAAGAGCAGTACTTC.

This clone was picked up a small number of times. In DNA form, the CDR3 reads TGCGCCAGCACCAACAGGGGCGGGAACTATGGCTACACCTTC. Translation gives CASTNRGGNYGYTF. The gene calls are TRBV4-1 and TRBJ1-2, with TRBD1 matching over 7 bases. V lost 7 bases, J lost 2 bases, and 7 bases stayed unmatched. This CDR3 region has 14 residues. Germline values: CDR1 MGHRA, CDR2 YSYEKL.

The chain joins TRBV4-1 to TRBJ2-5; perhaps TRBD1 as D (5 bases). Germline V lookup: CDR1 MGHRA, CDR2 YSYEKL. The CDR3 is 18 residues long. V was pared by 0 bases and J by 6 bases, with 23 bases between. CDR3 sequence reads: CASSQESGKDSFRKTQYF. The CDR3, as DNA: TGCGCCAGCAGCCAAGAATCAGGGAAGGATTCGTTTAGGAAGACCCAGTACTTC.

The chain carries TRBV28 and TRBJ2-3; TRBD1 matches 8 bases. The CDR3 covers 17 residues. After removal of 1 base from V and 1 base from J, the junction contained 7 bases not matched to a gene. Germline-derived CDR1 and CDR2 are MDHEN and SYDVKM. The CDR3 DNA sequence: TGTGCCAGCAGTTTATCCCAGGGGGCACGGGGCACAGATACGCAGTATTTT. Protein: CASSLSQGARGTDTQYF. The complete variable domain, with remaining parts taken from reference TRBV28 and TRBJ2-3, reads DVKVTQSSRYLVKRTGEKVFLECVQDMDHENMFWYRQDPGLGLRLIYFSYDVKMKEKGDIPEGYSVSREKKERFSLILESASTNQTSMYLCASSLSQGARGTDTQYFGPGTRLTVL.

The chain employs TRBV6-1 and TRBJ1-2; 9 nucleotides align to TRBD1. V lost 4 bases and J lost 3; bases outside the gene matches: 3. Germline values: CDR1 MNHNS, CDR2 SASEGT. This CDR3 region has 14 residues. The CDR3 DNA sequence: TGTGCCAGCAGTGCCTGGACAGGGGACTATGGCTACACCTTC. Protein sequence: CASSAWTGDYGYTF.

The chain couples TRBV27 to TRBJ1-6; D is undetermined. The CDR3 has 15 residues. Germline lookup yields CDR1 MNHEY and CDR2 SMNVEV (reference sequence). V was trimmed by 6 bases and J by 9 bases, leaving 18 bases between them. The CDR3 protein is CASSPGIEGSSPLHF. Written as DNA, the CDR3 is TGTGCCAGCAGCCCTGGGATAGAGGGAAGTTCACCCCTCCACTTT.

With regard to this clone: This may come from a read error, since a much larger clone is one base off. The chain carries TRBV27 and TRBJ2-7; TRBD1 is a possible D gene (5 bases). This CDR3 is 13 amino acids long. V dropped 2 bases and J dropped 0 bases, with 5 bases sitting between them. Germline loops: CDR1 MNHEY, CDR2 SMNVEV (reference sequence). The chain's CDR3 is CASSLTGSYEQYF. In nucleotides, the CDR3 is TGTGCCAGCAGTTTAACAGGCTCCTACGAGCAGTACTTC.

The chain has TRBV10-2 and TRBJ2-3; D ambiguous. The germline CDR1 and CDR2 sequences are WSHSY and SAAADI. CDR3 length: 15 residues. V dropped 6 bases and J dropped 0 bases, with 13 bases sitting between them. This chain's CDR3 is CASRSGPTSTDTQYF. The CDR3 region has the DNA TGCGCCAGCAGATCAGGTCCAACAAGCACAGATACGCAGTATTTT.

The chain recombines TRBV2 with TRBJ2-7; TRBD2 might be the D (5 bases). Germline V gene lookup returns CDR1 SNHLY and CDR2 FYNNEI. This CDR3 contains 12 residues. Between the trimmed V and J ends, which lost 6 bases and 0 bases, there was a span of 6 bases. As DNA, the CDR3 is TGTGCCAGCAGAGACTACTCCTACGAGCAGTACTTC. This translates into CASRDYSYEQYF. Variable domain in full (rest from reference TRBV2 and TRBJ2-7): EPEVTQTPSHQVTQMGQEVILRCVPISNHLYFYWYRQILGQKVEFLVSFYNNEISEKSEIFDDQFSVERPDGSNFTLKIRSTKLEDSAMYFCASRDYSYEQYFGPGTRLTVT.

The chain links TRBV28 to TRBJ2-3; 11 bases fit TRBD2. Trimming at V came to 6 bases and at J to 6 bases, leaving 2 bases not matched to a gene. The CDR3 is 13 residues long. Per the germline V gene, CDR1 is MDHEN and CDR2 is SYDVKM. The DNA of the CDR3 is TGTGCCAGCAGGGCTAGCGGGGGGGATACGCAGTATTTT. Its translation is CASRASGGDTQYF.

The J gene is TRBJ2-2, the V gene TRBV6-1; weak D call: TRBD2 (6 bases). The CDR3 consists of 15 residues. Per germline, CDR1 MNHNS and CDR2 SASEGT. V was pared by 5 bases and J by 6 bases, with 16 bases between. The CDR3, as DNA: TGTGCCAGCAGTTCCGGGAGTACCCCGGCCGGGGAGCTGTTTTTT. This sequence encodes CASSSGSTPAGELFF.

This chain joins TRBV7-3 and TRBJ1-6; a possible D gene is TRBD1 (5 bases). Trimming shortened V by 0 bases and J by 4 bases, and 10 bases separated the two germline ends. Germline-derived CDR1 and CDR2 are SGHTA and FQGTGA. The CDR3 is made up of 16 amino acids. The DNA for the CDR3 is TGTGCCAGCAGCTTAACTGGCGGGGGGTATAATTCACCCCTCCACTTT. Amino acid sequence: CASSLTGGGYNSPLHF.

This clone was seen a handful of times. CDR3 coding DNA: TGCGCCAGCAGCCAAGATTCGGGGCAGCCCCAGCATTTT. This encodes CASSQDSGQPQHF. This chain links TRBV4-1 with TRBJ1-5; D not resolved. The germline CDR1 and CDR2 sequences are MGHRA and YSYEKL. Trimming removed 0 bases from V and 7 bases from J, with 7 bases in between. The length of the CDR3 is 13 residues.

Only a few counts were recorded for this clone. The rearrangement uses TRBV2 and TRBJ2-7, with 13 bases matching TRBD2. Germline trimming cut 8 bases from V and 3 bases from J; bases unmatched to any gene: 1. Germline V gene lookup returns CDR1 SNHLY and CDR2 FYNNEI. The CDR3 has 13 amino acids. CDR3 residues: CASRTSGSYEQYF. The DNA of the CDR3 is TGTGCCAGCCGGACTAGCGGGAGCTACGAGCAGTACTTC.

This chain uses TRBV29-1 with TRBJ1-3, with 8 bases fitting TRBD1. Germline CDR1 and CDR2: SQVTM and ANQGSEA. The V segment lost 3 bases and the J segment 3 bases; nucleotides outside the gene matches: 4. The CDR3 sequence is 14 residues long. The CDR3 sequence: CSVDLGQGGNTIYF. The CDR3 coding sequence is TGCAGCGTTGACTTAGGACAGGGTGGAAACACCATATATTTT.

V usage is TRBV7-2 and J usage is TRBJ2-7, with TRBD2 matching over 7 bases. This CDR3 region has 14 residues. V lost 3 bases, J lost 2 bases, and 4 bases stayed unmatched. Germline V lookup: CDR1 SGHTA, CDR2 FQGNSA. This CDR3 is CASSFGGVPYEQYF. In DNA, the CDR3 is TGTGCCAGCAGCTTTGGGGGGGTACCCTACGAGCAGTACTTC. Looking up the rest from reference TRBV7-2 and TRBJ2-7 gives the full variable domain: GAGVSQSPSNKVTEKGKDVELRCDPISGHTALYWYRQSLGQGLEFLIYFQGNSAPDKSGLPSDRFSAERTGGSVSTLTIQRTQQEDSAVYLCASSFGGVPYEQYFGPGTRLTVT.

This rearrangement joins TRBV4-1 to TRBJ2-5; 7 bases match TRBD2. The germline gives CDR1 MGHRA, CDR2 YSYEKL. After removal of 4 bases from V and 2 bases from J, the junction contained 16 bases not matched to a gene. This CDR3 region has 18 residues. CDR3 DNA: TGCGCCAGCAGCCGGACGCCATTGGGGGGAGGGCCACAAGAGACCCAGTACTTC. It encodes CASSRTPLGGGPQETQYF.

This rearrangement joins TRBV5-4 to TRBJ2-6; TRBD1 aligns across 9 bases. CDR1 and CDR2 (germline): SGHNT, YYREEE (reference sequence). The CDR3 spans 17 residues. V dropped 7 bases and J dropped 2; count of bases not matched to a gene: 10. The CDR3 DNA sequence: TGTGCCAGCGGACCGGGACAGGGCGCCCCTGGGGCCAACGTCCTGACTTTC. As protein: CASGPGQGAPGANVLTF.

V is TRBV10-3 and J is TRBJ1-1, with 10 positions matching TRBD1. V was pared by 5 bases and J by 4 bases, with 7 bases of the junction left unmatched. Looked up from germline, CDR1 is ENHRY and CDR2 is SYGVKD. The CDR3 totals 15 residues. DNA for the CDR3: TGTGCCATCAGTAGCGGGACAGGGGCCATCACTGAAGCTTTCTTT. Its protein is CAISSGTGAITEAFF.

The CDR3, as DNA: TGTGCCAGCGGGAGTAATCTTAACGAGCAGTACTTC. Residues: CASGSNLNEQYF. The rearrangement uses TRBV6-6 and TRBJ2-7; TRBD2 is a possible D gene (5 bases). V shed 8 bases and J shed 5 bases, with 13 bases lying between them. CDR1 MNHNY and CDR2 SVGAGI come from the germline V gene (reference sequence). The CDR3 is made up of 12 amino acids.

The chain recombines TRBV9 with TRBJ2-7; TRBD1 aligns across 9 bases. The CDR3 loop spans 14 amino acids. Germline loops: CDR1 SGDLS, CDR2 YYNGEE. J gave up 3 bases and V 3 bases, and 4 bases lay outside the gene matches. The CDR3 DNA follows: TGTGCCAGCAGCGCGGGACAGGGCAACTACGAGCAGTACTTC. Encoded protein: CASSAGQGNYEQYF.

V and J are TRBV10-3 and TRBJ2-2, with 12 bases identical to TRBD2. The CDR3 extends over 15 amino acids. The V gene end was trimmed by 9 bases and the J gene end by 5 bases; junction bases not matched to a gene: 7. Germline V gene lookup returns CDR1 ENHRY and CDR2 SYGVKD. The CDR3 sequence is CAIRLAGDRTGELFF. The CDR3 region has the DNA TGTGCCATTCGACTAGCGGGAGATCGGACCGGGGAGCTGTTTTTT.

J is TRBJ2-7 and V is TRBV11-3; D is undetermined. CDR3 size: 14 residues. Germline V gene lookup returns CDR1 SGHNT and CDR2 YENEEA. Trimming pared 7 bases from V and 0 bases from J, leaving 13 bases between. CDR3 nucleotides: TGTGCCAGCAACCCTTTTGGCCGCTCCTACGAGCAGTACTTC. This encodes CASNPFGRSYEQYF.